This T cell receptor (beta chain) was profiled in a study of T cell repertoires in aging, cancer and after chemotherapy. TCR beta rearrangements were amplified from peripheral blood genomic DNA. The CDR3 contains 15 residues. V lost 5 bases, J lost 2 bases, and 5 bases stayed unmatched. Germline V CDR1 and CDR2: SGHVS, FNYEAQ. TRB rearrangements spanning V, D and J were amplified using mixed TRB-A/B primers. MiXCR, run by TCRdb on the multiplex PCR reads, gives a single entry per CDR3 protein. The sample records over 10,000 distinct CDR3 sequences, roughly 24% being singletons. The clonotype originates from a human donor in good health. What was sequenced was blood. The chain recombines TRBV7-6 with TRBJ1-5, with 8 bases that match TRBD1. CDR3 bases: TGTGCCAGCAGCCCTCGGACAGGGCGCAATCAGCCCCAGCATTTT. Its protein is CASSPRTGRNQPQHF.